The T cell receptor (beta chain) under discussion was sequenced for a study of graft-versus-host responses after intestinal transplantation. Study at large: Transplant types were multivisceral, liver-intestinal, or isolated intestinal. General study findings and limits: Recipient-marrow GvH clones were detected, some having first appeared in ileum or blood. High graft-versus-host to host-versus-graft clonal ratios were seen in allografts of patients with graft-donor T cell macrochimerism. After transplant, early declines in HvG clones were associated with peak levels of circulating GvH clones.

TCRdb's table, derived via immunoSEQ multiplex PCR, lists solely in-frame clones and lacks some. The sample carries more than 100,000 clones, more than 85% recorded once. Germline CDR1 SGHDN, CDR2 FVKESK. Trimming cost V 2 bases and J 0 bases, with 9 bases left between them. The CDR3 spans 15 residues. On this clone: As yet, its antigen is unknown.

The chain employs TRBV14 and TRBJ2-3; D unresolved. This TCR derives from a human donor who received an intestinal transplant. The sequences come from unstimulated CD8+ T cells sorted from spleen or lymph node cells, collected before intestinal transplant. The DNA for the CDR3 is TGTGCCAGCAGCCAAAACCACCCTAGCACAGATACGCAGTATTTT. Protein: CASSQNHPSTDTQYF. Full variable domain (rest looked up from reference TRBV14 and TRBJ2-3): EAGVTQFPSHSVIEKGQTVTLRCDPISGHDNLYWYRRVMGKEIKFLLHFVKESKQDESGMPNNRFLAERTGGTYSTLKVQPAELEDSGVYFCASSQNHPSTDTQYFGPGTRLTVL.